These 4 T cell receptor beta chains were all obtained from the same sample, sequenced in a study of CD8 T cells in Susac syndrome. It was with random hexamers that about 0.45 to 1 ug RNA was reverse transcribed. TCRdb itself ran the immunoSEQ multiplex PCR reads through MiXCR, one entry per CDR3 protein. Found here are about 400,000 distinct CDR3 sequences, 85% to 90% of them singletons; the top ten hold more than 0.09%. The sample taken for sequencing was CD8+ T cells from PBMCs. The source is a human donor with multiple sclerosis.

V gene TRBV6-1 combines with J gene TRBJ2-2; D uncertain. CDR1 and CDR2 (germline): MNHNS, SASEGT. CDR3 length: 19 amino acids. The V and J ends lost 2 bases and 10 bases respectively, with 29 bases between them. The CDR3: CASSEMIRGSLPLAEELFF. CDR3 DNA: TGTGCCAGCAGTGAAATGATTCGAGGCAGCCTCCCACTGGCCGAGGAGCTGTTTTTT.

The chain joins TRBV4-1 to TRBJ2-7; 10 nucleotides align to TRBD1. The CDR3 spans 15 residues. Germline loops: CDR1 MGHRA, CDR2 YSYEKL. The ends lost 2 bases at V and 5 bases at J; junction bases unmatched: 6. The CDR3 region is CASSQPGTGANEQYF. CDR3 DNA sequence: TGCGCCAGCAGCCAACCCGGGACAGGGGCCAACGAGCAGTACTTC.

The V and J genes are TRBV6-5 and TRBJ2-3; D is perhaps TRBD2 (6 bases). Germline loops: CDR1 MNHEY, CDR2 SVGAGI. The CDR3 length is 12 residues. Trimming left V 8 bases short and J 8 bases short, with 14 bases between. The CDR3 protein is CASGDFLGTQYF. In nucleotides, the CDR3 is TGTGCCAGCGGGGACTTCCTAGGTACGCAGTATTTT.

The chain recombines TRBV27 with TRBJ2-7, with TRBD2 matching 9 bases. CDR1 and CDR2 (germline): MNHEY, SMNVEV (reference sequence). The CDR3 has 16 amino acids. V was clipped by 5 bases and J by 1 base; unmatched bases: 9. This chain's CDR3 is CASSPISSGTSYEQYF. The CDR3 coding sequence is TGTGCCAGCAGTCCGATTTCTAGCGGGACTTCCTACGAGCAGTACTTC.